The T cell receptor beta chain described here comes from a study of response to subunit inactivated influenza vaccine. MiXCR, run by TCRdb on the RT-PCR reads, gives a single entry per CDR3 protein. The data show roughly 500,000 distinct CDR3 sequences, with approximately 15% seen just once and over 2.5% held by the top ten. Germline-derived CDR1 and CDR2 are SGDLS and YYNGEE. Unmatched junction bases numbered 6, after V lost 4 bases and J lost 2 bases. This CDR3 contains 15 residues. The material was CD4+ T cells sorted from PBMCs, obtained roughly 24 months after vaccination. The V call is TRBV9, the J call TRBJ2-3; 8 bases align to TRBD2. The sequence came from a man aged 50-75 years who received an inactivated influenza vaccine. The CDR3, as DNA: TGTGCCAGCAGCTCCCAACTAGCGGTCACAGATACGCAGTATTTT. Encoded protein: CASSSQLAVTDTQYF.